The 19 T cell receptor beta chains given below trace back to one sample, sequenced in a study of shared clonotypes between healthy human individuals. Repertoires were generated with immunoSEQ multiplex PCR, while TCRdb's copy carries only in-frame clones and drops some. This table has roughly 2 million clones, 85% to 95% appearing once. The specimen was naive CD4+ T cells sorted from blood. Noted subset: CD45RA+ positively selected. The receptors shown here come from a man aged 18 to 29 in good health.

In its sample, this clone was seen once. As DNA, the CDR3 is TGTGCCAGCTCACGGGACTCCCCTAACTATGGCTACACCTTC. Translated, it gives CASSRDSPNYGYTF. The V call is TRBV18, the J call TRBJ1-2; D is perhaps TRBD1 (5 bases). The ends were cut back, 4 bases at V and 0 bases at J, with 9 bases in the middle. The CDR3 extends over 14 amino acids. Germline loops: CDR1 KGHSH, CDR2 LQKENI. Using reference TRBV18 and TRBJ1-2 for the parts outside the CDR3, the full variable domain is NAGVMQNPRHLVRRRGQEARLRCSPMKGHSHVYWYRQLPEEGLKFMVYLQKENIIDESGMPKERFSAEFPKEGPSILRIQQVVRGDSAAYFCASSRDSPNYGYTFGSGTRLTVV.

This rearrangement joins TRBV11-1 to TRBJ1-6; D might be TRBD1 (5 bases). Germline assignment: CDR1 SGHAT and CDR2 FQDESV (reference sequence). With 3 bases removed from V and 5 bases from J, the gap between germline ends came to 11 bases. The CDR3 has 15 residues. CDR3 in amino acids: CASSLEGRNNSPLHF. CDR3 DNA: TGTGCCAGCAGCTTGGAGGGACGGAATAATTCACCCCTCCACTTT.

The CDR3, as DNA: TGCGCCAGCAGCCTCCCGACAGGGGATCGCGAGCAGTACTTC. This gives the protein CASSLPTGDREQYF. The chain recombines TRBV5-1 with TRBJ2-7, with 8 positions matching TRBD1. The germline V gene has CDR1 SGHRS and CDR2 YFSETQ. The CDR3 runs 14 residues. V dropped 4 bases and J dropped 6; count of bases not matched to a gene: 9. Using reference TRBV5-1 and TRBJ2-7 for the parts outside the CDR3, the full variable domain is KAGVTQTPRYLIKTRGQQVTLSCSPISGHRSVSWYQQTPGQGLQFLFEYFSETQRNKGNFPGRFSGRQFSNSRSEMNVSTLELGDSALYLCASSLPTGDREQYFGPGTRLTVT.

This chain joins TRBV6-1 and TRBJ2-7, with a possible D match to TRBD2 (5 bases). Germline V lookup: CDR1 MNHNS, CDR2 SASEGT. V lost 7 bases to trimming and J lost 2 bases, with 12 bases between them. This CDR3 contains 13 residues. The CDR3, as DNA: TGTGCCAGCATCTCCGGGGTCACCTACGAGCAGTACTTC. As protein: CASISGVTYEQYF.

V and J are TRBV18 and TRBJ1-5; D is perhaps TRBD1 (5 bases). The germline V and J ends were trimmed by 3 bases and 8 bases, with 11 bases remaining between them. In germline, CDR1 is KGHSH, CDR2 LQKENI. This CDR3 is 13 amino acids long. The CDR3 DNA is TGTGCCAGCTCACCGGGGGGTGCAGAGCCCCAGCATTTT. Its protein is CASSPGGAEPQHF. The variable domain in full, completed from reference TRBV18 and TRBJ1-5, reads NAGVMQNPRHLVRRRGQEARLRCSPMKGHSHVYWYRQLPEEGLKFMVYLQKENIIDESGMPKERFSAEFPKEGPSILRIQQVVRGDSAAYFCASSPGGAEPQHFGDGTRLSIL.

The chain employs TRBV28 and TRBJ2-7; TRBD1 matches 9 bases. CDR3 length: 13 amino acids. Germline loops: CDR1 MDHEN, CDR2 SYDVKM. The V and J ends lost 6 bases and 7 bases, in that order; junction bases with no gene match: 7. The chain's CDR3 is CASSHGTGREQYF. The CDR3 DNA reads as TGTGCCAGCAGCCACGGGACAGGGCGTGAGCAGTACTTC.

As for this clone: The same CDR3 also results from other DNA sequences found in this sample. The CDR3 sequence: CASSLVAEETQYF. CDR3 in DNA: TGCGCCAGCAGCTTGGTGGCAGAAGAGACCCAGTACTTC. The chain combines TRBV5-1 with TRBJ2-5; D is ambiguous. Germline V gives CDR1 SGHRS, CDR2 YFSETQ. This CDR3 is built from 13 residues. V lost 0 bases and J lost 3, with 6 bases in between.

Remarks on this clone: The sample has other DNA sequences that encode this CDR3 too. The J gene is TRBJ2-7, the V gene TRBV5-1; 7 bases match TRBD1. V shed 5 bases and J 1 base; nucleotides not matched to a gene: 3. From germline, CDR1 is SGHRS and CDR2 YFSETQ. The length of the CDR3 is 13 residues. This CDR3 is CASRSGGSYEQYF. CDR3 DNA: TGCGCCAGCAGATCAGGGGGATCCTACGAGCAGTACTTC.

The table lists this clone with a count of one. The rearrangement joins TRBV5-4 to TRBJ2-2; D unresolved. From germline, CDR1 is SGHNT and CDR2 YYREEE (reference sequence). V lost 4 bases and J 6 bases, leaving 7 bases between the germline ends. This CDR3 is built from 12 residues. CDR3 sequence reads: CASSPGSGELFF. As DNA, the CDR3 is TGTGCCAGCAGCCCCGGGTCCGGGGAGCTGTTTTTT.

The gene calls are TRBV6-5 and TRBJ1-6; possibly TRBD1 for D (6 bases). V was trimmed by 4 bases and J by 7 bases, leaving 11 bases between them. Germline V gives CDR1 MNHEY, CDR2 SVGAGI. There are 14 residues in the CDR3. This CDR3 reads CASSSAGANSPLHF. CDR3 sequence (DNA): TGTGCCAGCAGTTCTGCAGGGGCGAATTCACCCCTCCACTTT.

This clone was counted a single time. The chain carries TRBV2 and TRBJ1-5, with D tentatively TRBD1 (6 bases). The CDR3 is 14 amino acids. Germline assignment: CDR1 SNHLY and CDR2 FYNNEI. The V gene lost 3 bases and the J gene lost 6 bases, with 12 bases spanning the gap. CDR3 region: CASSDQQGSQPQHF. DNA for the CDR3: TGTGCCAGCAGTGACCAACAGGGTTCTCAGCCCCAGCATTTT.

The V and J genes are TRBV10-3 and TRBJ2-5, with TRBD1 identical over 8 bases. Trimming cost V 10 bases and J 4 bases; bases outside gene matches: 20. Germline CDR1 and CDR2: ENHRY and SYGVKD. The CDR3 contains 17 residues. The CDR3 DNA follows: TGTGCCACCCTTGGGGTAGGCAGGGGGCTCCTCCGAGAGACCCAGTACTTC. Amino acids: CATLGVGRGLLRETQYF.

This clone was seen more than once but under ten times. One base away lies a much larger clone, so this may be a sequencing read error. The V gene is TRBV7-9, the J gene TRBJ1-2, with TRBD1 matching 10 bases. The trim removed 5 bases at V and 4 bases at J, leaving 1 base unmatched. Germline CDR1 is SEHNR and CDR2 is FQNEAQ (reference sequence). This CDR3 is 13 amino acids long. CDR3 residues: CASSRQGAYGYTF. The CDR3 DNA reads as TGTGCCAGCAGCCGACAGGGGGCCTATGGCTACACCTTC.

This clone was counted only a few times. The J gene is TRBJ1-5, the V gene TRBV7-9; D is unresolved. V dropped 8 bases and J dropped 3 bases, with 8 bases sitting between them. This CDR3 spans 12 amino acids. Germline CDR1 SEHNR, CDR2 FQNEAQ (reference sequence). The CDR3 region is CASGVNNQPQHF. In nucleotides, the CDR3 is TGTGCCAGCGGGGTGAACAATCAGCCCCAGCATTTT.

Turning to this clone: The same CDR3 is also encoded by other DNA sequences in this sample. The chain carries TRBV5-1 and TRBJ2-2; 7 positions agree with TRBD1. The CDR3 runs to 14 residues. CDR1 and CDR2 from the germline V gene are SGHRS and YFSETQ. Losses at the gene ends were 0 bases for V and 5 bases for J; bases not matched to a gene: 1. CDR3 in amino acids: CASSLETGTGELFF. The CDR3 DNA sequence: TGCGCCAGCAGCTTGGAGACAGGGACCGGGGAGCTGTTTTTT.

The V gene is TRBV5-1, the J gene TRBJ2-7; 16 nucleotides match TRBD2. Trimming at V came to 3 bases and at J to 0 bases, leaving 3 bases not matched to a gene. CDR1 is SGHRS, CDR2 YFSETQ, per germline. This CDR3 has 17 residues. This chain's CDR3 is CASSWGLAGGSSYEQYF. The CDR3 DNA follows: TGCGCCAGCAGCTGGGGACTAGCGGGAGGGAGCTCCTACGAGCAGTACTTC.

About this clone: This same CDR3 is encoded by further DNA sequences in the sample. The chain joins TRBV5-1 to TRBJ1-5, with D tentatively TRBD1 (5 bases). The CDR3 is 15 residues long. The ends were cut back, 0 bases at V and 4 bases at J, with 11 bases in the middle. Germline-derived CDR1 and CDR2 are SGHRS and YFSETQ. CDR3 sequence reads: CASSLDPGGNQPQHF. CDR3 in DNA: TGCGCCAGCAGCTTGGATCCGGGGGGGAATCAGCCCCAGCATTTT.

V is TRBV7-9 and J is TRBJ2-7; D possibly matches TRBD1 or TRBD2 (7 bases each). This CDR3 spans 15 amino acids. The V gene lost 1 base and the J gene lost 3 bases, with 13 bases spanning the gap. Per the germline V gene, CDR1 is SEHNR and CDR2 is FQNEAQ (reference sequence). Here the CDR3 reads CASSLGRGTDYEQYF. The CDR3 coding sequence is TGTGCCAGCAGCTTAGGGCGGGGGACAGACTACGAGCAGTACTTC. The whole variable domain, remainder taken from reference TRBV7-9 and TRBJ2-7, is DTGVSQNPRHKITKRGQNVTFRCDPISEHNRLYWYRQTLGQGPEFLTYFQNEAQLEKSRLLSDRFSAERPKGSFSTLEIQRTEQGDSAMYLCASSLGRGTDYEQYFGPGTRLTVT.

CDR3 coding DNA: TGTGCCAGCAGCTATACAGGGGGCTATGGCTACACCTTC. Residues: CASSYTGGYGYTF. This rearrangement joins TRBV6-6 to TRBJ1-2, with TRBD1 identical over 8 bases. The germline V gene has CDR1 MNHNY and CDR2 SVGAGI (reference sequence). The CDR3 has 13 amino acids. V dropped 6 bases and J dropped 4; count of bases not matched to a gene: 4.